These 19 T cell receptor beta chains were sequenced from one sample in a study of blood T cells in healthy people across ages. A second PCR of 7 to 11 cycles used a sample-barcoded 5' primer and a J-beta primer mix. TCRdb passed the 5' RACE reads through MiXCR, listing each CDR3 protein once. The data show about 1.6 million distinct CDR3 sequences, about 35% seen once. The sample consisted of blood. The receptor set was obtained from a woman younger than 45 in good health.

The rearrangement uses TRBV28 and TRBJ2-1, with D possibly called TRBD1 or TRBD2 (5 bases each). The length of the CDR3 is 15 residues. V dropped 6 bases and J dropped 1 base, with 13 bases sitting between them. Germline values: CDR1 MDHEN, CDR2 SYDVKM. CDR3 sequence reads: CASSWRGASYNEQFF. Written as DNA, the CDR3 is TGTGCCAGCAGCTGGCGAGGGGCTTCCTACAATGAGCAGTTCTTC. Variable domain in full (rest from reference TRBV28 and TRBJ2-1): DVKVTQSSRYLVKRTGEKVFLECVQDMDHENMFWYRQDPGLGLRLIYFSYDVKMKEKGDIPEGYSVSREKKERFSLILESASTNQTSMYLCASSWRGASYNEQFFGPGTRLTVL.

The CDR3 region is CASSLDAGAAGSEQYF. DNA of the CDR3: TGCGCCAGCAGCTTGGACGCAGGAGCAGCGGGGAGCGAGCAGTACTTC. V and J are TRBV5-1 and TRBJ2-7; 7 nucleotides align to TRBD2. The CDR3 is 16 amino acids. The junction had 12 bases not matched to a gene; V was cut back by 0 bases and J by 6 bases. The germline V gene encodes CDR1 SGHRS and CDR2 YFSETQ. The full variable domain, rest sourced from reference TRBV5-1 and TRBJ2-7, is KAGVTQTPRYLIKTRGQQVTLSCSPISGHRSVSWYQQTPGQGLQFLFEYFSETQRNKGNFPGRFSGRQFSNSRSEMNVSTLELGDSALYLCASSLDAGAAGSEQYFGPGTRLTVT.

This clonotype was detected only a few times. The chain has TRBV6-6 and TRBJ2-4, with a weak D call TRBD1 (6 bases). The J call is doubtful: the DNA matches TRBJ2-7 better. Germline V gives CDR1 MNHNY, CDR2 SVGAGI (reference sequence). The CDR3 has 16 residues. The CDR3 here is CASSYYEGHLSYEQYF. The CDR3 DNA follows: TGTGCCAGCAGTTATTACGAGGGACATCTCTCCTACGAGCAGTACTTC.

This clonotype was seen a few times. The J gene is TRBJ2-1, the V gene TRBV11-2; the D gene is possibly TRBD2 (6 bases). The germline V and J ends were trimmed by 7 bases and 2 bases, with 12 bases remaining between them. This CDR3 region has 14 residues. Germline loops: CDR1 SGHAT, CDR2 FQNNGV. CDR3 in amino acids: CASTSGRTYNEQFF. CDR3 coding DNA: TGTGCCAGCACTTCAGGGAGGACCTACAATGAGCAGTTCTTC.

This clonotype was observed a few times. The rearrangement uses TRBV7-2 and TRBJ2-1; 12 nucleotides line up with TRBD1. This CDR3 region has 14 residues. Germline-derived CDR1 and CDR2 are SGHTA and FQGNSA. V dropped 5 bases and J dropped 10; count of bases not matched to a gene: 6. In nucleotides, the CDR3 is TGTGCCAGCAGCGGGGACAGGGGGCTCGGGGAGCAGTTCTTC. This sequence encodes CASSGDRGLGEQFF. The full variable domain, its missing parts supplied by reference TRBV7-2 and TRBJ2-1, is GAGVSQSPSNKVTEKGKDVELRCDPISGHTALYWYRQSLGQGLEFLIYFQGNSAPDKSGLPSDRFSAERTGGSVSTLTIQRTQQEDSAVYLCASSGDRGLGEQFFGPGTRLTVL.

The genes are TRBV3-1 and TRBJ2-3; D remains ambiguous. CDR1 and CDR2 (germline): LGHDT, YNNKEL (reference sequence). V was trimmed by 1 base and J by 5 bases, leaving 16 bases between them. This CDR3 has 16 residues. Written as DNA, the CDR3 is TGTGCCAGCAGCCAAGGTACCATACGCGGATTAGATACGCAGTATTTT. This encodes CASSQGTIRGLDTQYF.

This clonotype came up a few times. For the CDR3, the DNA is TGTGCCAGCAGCTGGAACAGCCACTATGGCTACACCTTC. This codes for CASSWNSHYGYTF. V gene TRBV7-9 combines with J gene TRBJ1-2, with D unresolved. CDR1 is SEHNR, CDR2 FQNEAQ, per germline (reference sequence). The V gene lost 4 bases and the J gene lost 3 bases, with 9 bases spanning the gap. The CDR3 has 13 residues.

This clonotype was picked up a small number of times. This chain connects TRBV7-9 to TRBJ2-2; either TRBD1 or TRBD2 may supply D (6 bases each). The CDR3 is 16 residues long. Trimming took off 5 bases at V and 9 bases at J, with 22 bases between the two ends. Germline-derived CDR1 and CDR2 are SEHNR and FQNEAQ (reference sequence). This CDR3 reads CASSPRRDTTVRELFF. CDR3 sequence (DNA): TGTGCCAGCAGCCCCAGGCGGGACACGACCGTGAGGGAGCTGTTTTTT. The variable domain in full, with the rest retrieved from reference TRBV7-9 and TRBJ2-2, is DTGVSQNPRHKITKRGQNVTFRCDPISEHNRLYWYRQTLGQGPEFLTYFQNEAQLEKSRLLSDRFSAERPKGSFSTLEIQRTEQGDSAMYLCASSPRRDTTVRELFFGEGSRLTVL.

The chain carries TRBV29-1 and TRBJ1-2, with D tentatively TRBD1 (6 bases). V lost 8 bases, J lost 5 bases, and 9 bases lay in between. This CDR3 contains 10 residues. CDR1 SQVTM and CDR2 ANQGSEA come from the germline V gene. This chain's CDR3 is CSLGQYGYTF. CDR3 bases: TGCAGCCTGGGACAATATGGCTACACCTTC.

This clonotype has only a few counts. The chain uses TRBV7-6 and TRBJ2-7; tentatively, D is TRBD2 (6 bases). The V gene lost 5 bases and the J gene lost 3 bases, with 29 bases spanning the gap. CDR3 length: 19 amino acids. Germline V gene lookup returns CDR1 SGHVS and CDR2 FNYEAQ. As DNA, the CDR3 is TGTGCCAGCAGCCGTTGCGGGACTCGGGCTCGGGGTGAATGCTACGAGCAGTACTTC. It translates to CASSRCGTRARGECYEQYF.

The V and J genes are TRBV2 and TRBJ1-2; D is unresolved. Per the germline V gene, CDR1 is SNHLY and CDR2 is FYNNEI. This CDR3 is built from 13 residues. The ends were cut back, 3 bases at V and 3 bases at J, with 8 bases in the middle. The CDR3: CASSDGDYYGYTF. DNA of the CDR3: TGTGCCAGCAGTGATGGGGATTACTATGGCTACACCTTC.

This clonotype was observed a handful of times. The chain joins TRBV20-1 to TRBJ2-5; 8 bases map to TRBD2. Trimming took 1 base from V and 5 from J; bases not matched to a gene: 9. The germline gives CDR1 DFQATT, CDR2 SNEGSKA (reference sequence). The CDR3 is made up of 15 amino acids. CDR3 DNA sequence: TGCAGTGCTAGAGCCCGGCTAGCGGGTTTGGAGACCCAGTACTTC. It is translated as CSARARLAGLETQYF.

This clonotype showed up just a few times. The CDR3 sequence is CASSLDLIATNEKLFF. Here the CDR3 DNA reads TGTGCCAGCAGTTTAGACCTTATTGCAACTAATGAAAAACTGTTTTTT. The chain uses TRBV12-3 or TRBV12-4 and TRBJ1-4; D is unresolved. The CDR3 consists of 16 residues. The ends were cut back, 1 base at V and 0 bases at J, with 9 bases in the middle.

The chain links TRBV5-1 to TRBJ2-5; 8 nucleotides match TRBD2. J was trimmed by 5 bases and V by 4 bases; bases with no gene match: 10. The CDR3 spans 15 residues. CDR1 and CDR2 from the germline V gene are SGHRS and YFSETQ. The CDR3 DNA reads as TGCGCCAGCAGCCCGGCGGTAGCGGGATGGGAGACCCAGTACTTC. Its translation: CASSPAVAGWETQYF.

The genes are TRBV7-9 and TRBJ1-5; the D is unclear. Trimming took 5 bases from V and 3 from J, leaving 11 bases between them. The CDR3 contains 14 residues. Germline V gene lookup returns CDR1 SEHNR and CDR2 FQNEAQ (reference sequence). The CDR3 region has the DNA TGTGCCAGCAGCATATCCTCGACCAATCAGCCCCAGCATTTT. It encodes CASSISSTNQPQHF.

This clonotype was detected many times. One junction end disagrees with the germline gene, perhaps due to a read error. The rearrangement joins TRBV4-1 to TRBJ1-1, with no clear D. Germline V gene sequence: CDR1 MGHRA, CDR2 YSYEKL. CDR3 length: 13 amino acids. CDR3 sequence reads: CASSSAGNTEAFF. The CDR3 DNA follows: TGTGCCAGCAGCTCCGCTGGGAACACTGAAGCTTTCTTT.

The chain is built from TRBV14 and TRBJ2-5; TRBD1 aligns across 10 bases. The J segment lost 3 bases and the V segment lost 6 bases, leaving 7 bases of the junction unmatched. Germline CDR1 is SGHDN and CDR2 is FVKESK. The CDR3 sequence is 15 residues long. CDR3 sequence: CASSRLDRGEETQYF. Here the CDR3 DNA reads TGTGCCAGCAGTCGATTGGACAGGGGGGAAGAGACCCAGTACTTC. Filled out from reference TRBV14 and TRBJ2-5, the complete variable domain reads EAGVTQFPSHSVIEKGQTVTLRCDPISGHDNLYWYRRVMGKEIKFLLHFVKESKQDESGMPNNRFLAERTGGTYSTLKVQPAELEDSGVYFCASSRLDRGEETQYFGPGTRLLVL.

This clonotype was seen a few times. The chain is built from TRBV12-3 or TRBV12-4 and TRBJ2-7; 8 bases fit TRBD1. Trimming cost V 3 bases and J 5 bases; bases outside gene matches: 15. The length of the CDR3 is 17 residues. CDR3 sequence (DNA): TGTGCCAGCAGTTTGGTGATCGGTGTCAGGGGGCGAGACGAGCAGTACTTC. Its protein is CASSLVIGVRGRDEQYF.

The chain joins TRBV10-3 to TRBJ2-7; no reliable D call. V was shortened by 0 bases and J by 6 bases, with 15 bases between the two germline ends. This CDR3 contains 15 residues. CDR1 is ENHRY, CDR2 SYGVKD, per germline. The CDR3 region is CAISESAGFVCEQYF. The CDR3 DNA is TGTGCCATCAGTGAGTCAGCCGGTTTCGTGTGCGAGCAGTACTTC.